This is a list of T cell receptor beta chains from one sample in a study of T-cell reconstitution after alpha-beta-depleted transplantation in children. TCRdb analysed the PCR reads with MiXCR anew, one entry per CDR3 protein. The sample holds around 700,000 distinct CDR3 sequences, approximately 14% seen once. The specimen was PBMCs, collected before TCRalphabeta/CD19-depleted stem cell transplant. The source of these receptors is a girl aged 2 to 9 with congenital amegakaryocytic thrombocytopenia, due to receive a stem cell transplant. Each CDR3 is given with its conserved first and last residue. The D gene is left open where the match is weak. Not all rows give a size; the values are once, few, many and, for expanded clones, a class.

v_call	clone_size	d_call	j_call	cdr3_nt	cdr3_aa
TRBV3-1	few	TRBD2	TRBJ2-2	TGTGCCAGCAGTCCCGGACTAGCGGGAGGGATGATTAACACCGGGGAGCTGTTTTTT	CASSPGLAGGMINTGELFF
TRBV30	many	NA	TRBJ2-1	TGTGCCTGGAGTTATGGTCACAATGAGCAGTTCTTC	CAWSYGHNEQFF
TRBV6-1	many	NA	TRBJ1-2	TGTGCCAGCATCCACGGCGGGGGGCGTAACTATGGCTACACCTTC	CASIHGGGRNYGYTF
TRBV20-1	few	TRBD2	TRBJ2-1	TGCAGTGCCAATCTCGGGACTAGCGGGAGTTCCTACAATGAGCAGTTCTTC	CSANLGTSGSSYNEQFF
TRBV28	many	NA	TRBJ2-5	TGTGCCAGCAGTTTATCGCTGATACAAGAGACCCAGTACTTC	CASSLSLIQETQYF
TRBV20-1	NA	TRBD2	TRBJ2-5	TGCAGTGCCACCCCCCTATTAGCGGGGACCAAAGAGACCCAGTACTTC	CSATPLLAGTKETQYF
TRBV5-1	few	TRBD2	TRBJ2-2	TGCGCCAGCAGCTCGGGACTAGCGGGAGGCGACACCGGGGAGCTGTTTTTT	CASSSGLAGGDTGELFF
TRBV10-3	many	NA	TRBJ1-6	TGTGCCATCAGTCAGAAGGGGGATAATTCACCCCTCCACTTT	CAISQKGDNSPLHF
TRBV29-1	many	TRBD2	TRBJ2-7	TGCAGCGTTATCACTAGCGAAGCCTACGAGCAGTACTTC	CSVITSEAYEQYF
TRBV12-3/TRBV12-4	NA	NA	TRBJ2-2	TGTGCCAGCAGTTTTGAGGGGAGACACACCGGGGAGCTGTTTTTT	CASSFEGRHTGELFF
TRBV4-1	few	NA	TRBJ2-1	TGCGCCAGCAGCCAAATCACAACTTGGTTGTCGAGCTCCTACAATGAGCAGTTCTTC	CASSQITTWLSSSYNEQFF
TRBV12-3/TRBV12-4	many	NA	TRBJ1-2	TGTGCCAGCAGTCCTACGAGGGGCTACTATGGCTACACCTTC	CASSPTRGYYGYTF
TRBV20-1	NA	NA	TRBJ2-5	TGCAGTCCAGGACAAGAGACCCAGTACTTC	CSPGQETQYF
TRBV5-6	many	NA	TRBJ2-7	TGTGCCAGCACCCCGGTCGAGCAGTACTTC	CASTPVEQYF
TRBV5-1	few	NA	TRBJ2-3	TGCGCCAGCAGGGTGGCTGGGGCAGATACGCAGTATTTT	CASRVAGADTQYF
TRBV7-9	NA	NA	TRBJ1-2	TGTGCCAGCAAAGGAGGGGACTTTAACTATGGCTACACCTTC	CASKGGDFNYGYTF
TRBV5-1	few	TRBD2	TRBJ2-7	TGCGCCAGCAGCCCAGAAGGACTAGCGGAAACCTACGAGCAGTACTTC	CASSPEGLAETYEQYF
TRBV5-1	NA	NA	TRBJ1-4	TGCGCCAGCAGCCCCGAGGGGGGGAGAAGCGAAAAACTGTTTTTT	CASSPEGGRSEKLFF
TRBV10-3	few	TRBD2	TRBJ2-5	TGTGCCATCAGTGGACGGACTAGCGGGAGTTTGGAGACCCAGTACTTC	CAISGRTSGSLETQYF
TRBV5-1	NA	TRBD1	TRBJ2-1	TGCGCCAGCAGCTTGGTGCAGGACAGGGGCAATGAGCAGTTCTTC	CASSLVQDRGNEQFF
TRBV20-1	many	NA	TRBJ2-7	TGCAGTGCTAGAGAGGGGGACATACCCTACGAGCAGTACTTC	CSAREGDIPYEQYF
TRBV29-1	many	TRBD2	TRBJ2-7	TGCAGCACGTTAGCGGGAGCCTACGAGCAGTACTTC	CSTLAGAYEQYF
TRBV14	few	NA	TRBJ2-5	TGTGCCAGCAGCCAAGAAGGGCTGGAGACCCAGTACTTC	CASSQEGLETQYF
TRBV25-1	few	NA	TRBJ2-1	TGTGCCAGCAGTGACCTGAGGGGGGAGGGACGAAAGGGTGAGCAGTTCTTC	CASSDLRGEGRKGEQFF
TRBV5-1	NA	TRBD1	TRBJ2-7	TGCGCCAGCAGCTCCGAACAGGGGATGACCGCCGGCGAGCAGTACTTC	CASSSEQGMTAGEQYF
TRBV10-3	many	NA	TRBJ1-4	TGTGCCATCAGTGAGTCTGGTCCTCTGGGGGGTGAAAAACTGTTTTTT	CAISESGPLGGEKLFF
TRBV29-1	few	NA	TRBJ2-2	TGCAGCGCTGGGCTAGGGAACACCGGGGAGCTGTTTTTT	CSAGLGNTGELFF
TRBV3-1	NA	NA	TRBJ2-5	TGTGCCAGCAGCCCGTCGGACCCGGAGACCCAGTACTTC	CASSPSDPETQYF
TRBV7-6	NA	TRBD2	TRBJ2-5	TGTGCCAGCAGCTCGCTACCGGGGGCGGGGGGGACCCAGTACTTC	CASSSLPGAGGTQYF
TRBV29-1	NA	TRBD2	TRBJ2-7	TGCAGCGTTGCTAATCTAGCGGAACCCTACGAGCAGTACTTC	CSVANLAEPYEQYF
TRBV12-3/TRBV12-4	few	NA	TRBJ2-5	TGTGCCAGCAGTTTAGGGGGTGGGAGAAAACAAGAGACCCAGTACTTC	CASSLGGGRKQETQYF
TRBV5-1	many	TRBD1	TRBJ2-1	TGCGCCAGCAGCCCTGGACAGGCCTCCTACAATGAGCAGTTCTTC	CASSPGQASYNEQFF